This T cell receptor beta chain was identified during a study of T-cell reconstitution after alpha-beta-depleted transplantation in children. Broader study findings: Certain patients had high TCRbeta diversity at day 60, and it came from recipient T cells and thymic progenitors that survived. Most T-cell counts and diversity one year after the transplant came from T cells that were newly produced. By about two months after transplant, alpha-beta T cells reportedly arose from several hundred graft clones that had expanded.

Unique molecular identifiers were incorporated when the TCRbeta library was constructed. Via MiXCR, TCRdb re-called the PCR reads, giving one row per CDR3 protein. The data show hundreds of thousands of distinct CDR3 sequences, with 6.5% to 10% seen just once and approximately 6% held by the top ten. This clonotype was seen repeatedly, ten times or more. What it binds is unknown. This specimen was PBMCs, mostly from graft donor cells, taken 180 days after TCRalphabeta/CD19-depleted stem cell transplant. This receptor was identified in a male patient between 5 and 17 years old who had a stem cell transplant for acute lymphoblastic leukemia, so the T cells may come from the graft donor.

CDR3 nucleotides: TGCAGTGCTAGAGATGGGCAATACAATGAGCAGTTCTTC. This sequence encodes CSARDGQYNEQFF. J is TRBJ2-1 and V is TRBV20-1; unclear D gene. CDR1 DFQATT and CDR2 SNEGSKA come from the germline V gene (reference sequence). The length of the CDR3 is 13 residues. Trimming pared 0 bases from V and 4 bases from J, leaving 7 bases between.